Ten or more counts support the clone carrying this T cell receptor (beta chain). What it binds is not known. Time point noted: patch test 2, 6 weeks after DPC sensitization. Regarding treatment: therapeutic diphenylcyclopropenone sensitization with weekly scalp DPC. Trimming left V 3 bases short and J 4 bases short, with 16 bases between. Germline V gene data show CDR1 as KGHSH and CDR2 as LQKENI. This CDR3 has 16 residues. TCRdb passed the RACE reads through MiXCR, listing each CDR3 protein once. The repertoire has approximately 80,000 distinct CDR3 sequences, about 10% of them found once; the top ten carry approximately 4.7%. The data originate from a study of human T cells and chemical hapten exposure. Whole-study context: Chiefly women, the patients showed alopecia areata, totalis or universalis. Points from the study as a whole: TCRs exceeding a frequency of 1 in 1000 stayed unchanged under DPC sensitization. Patch test score was positively correlated with the counts of PT1 expanded TCRs.

This receptor was taken from a woman between 45 and 60 years old with alopecia areata. Some clones in this sample may be carry-over from other donors' samples. The genes are TRBV18 and TRBJ2-1; perhaps TRBD2 as D (6 bases). The sequencing used whole blood, collected in connection with sensitization to the hapten diphenylcyclopropenone (DPC). CDR3 DNA: TGTGCCAGCTCACCCCGTGGCGGGATGGTATACAATGAGCAGTTCTTC. Protein product: CASSPRGGMVYNEQFF.